The 5 T cell receptor beta chains listed next were all sequenced from one sample in a study of cytomegalovirus exposure and HLA in healthy donors. Repertoires were generated with immunoSEQ multiplex PCR, while TCRdb's copy carries only in-frame clones and drops some. Counted here are 110,000 to 150,000 clones, 94% occurring once; the ten biggest clones make up less than 2%. Input material: PBMCs. These receptors were taken from a man between 18 and 35 years old in good health and CMV-seropositive.

This chain joins TRBV4-2 and TRBJ2-1; 7 nucleotides line up with TRBD2. The CDR3 totals 12 residues. V dropped 5 bases and J dropped 9; count of bases not matched to a gene: 4. The germline V gene has CDR1 LGHNA and CDR2 YNFKEQ. The CDR3 nucleotides are TGTGCCAGCAGCAAACTAGCGAGTGAGCAGTTCTTC. This gives the protein CASSKLASEQFF.

This clone was recorded only once. This rearrangement joins TRBV11-3 to TRBJ2-1, with 7 positions matching TRBD1. V dropped 8 bases and J dropped 5; count of bases not matched to a gene: 0. This CDR3 has 11 amino acids. Per the germline V gene, CDR1 is SGHNT and CDR2 is YENEEA. In DNA form, the CDR3 reads TGTGCCAGCCAGGGGGACAATGAGCAGTTCTTC. Protein product: CASQGDNEQFF. The complete variable domain, with remaining parts taken from reference TRBV11-3 and TRBJ2-1, reads EAGVVQSPRYKIIEKKQPVAFWCNPISGHNTLYWYLQNLGQGPELLIRYENEEAVDDSQLPKDRFSAERLKGVDSTLKIQPAELGDSAVYLCASQGDNEQFFGPGTRLTVL.

The chain has TRBV6-5 and TRBJ1-5; TRBD1 might be the D (5 bases). Trimming left V 5 bases short and J 5 bases short, with 13 bases between. The CDR3 extends over 14 amino acids. Germline CDR1 is MNHEY and CDR2 is SVGAGI. This CDR3 reads CASSQWTFHQPQHF. The CDR3 DNA reads as TGTGCCAGCAGTCAATGGACATTTCATCAGCCCCAGCATTTT.

V gene TRBV7-8 combines with J gene TRBJ2-1, with 8 bases fitting TRBD2. V was pared by 0 bases and J by 5 bases, with 9 bases of the junction left unmatched. Per germline, CDR1 SGHVS and CDR2 FQNEAQ. The CDR3 contains 17 residues. This CDR3 is CASSLARIGREDNEQFF. In nucleotides, the CDR3 is TGTGCCAGCAGCTTAGCGCGGATCGGGAGGGAGGACAATGAGCAGTTCTTC.

V is TRBV5-1 and J is TRBJ2-3, with D possibly matching TRBD1 (5 bases). From germline, CDR1 is SGHRS and CDR2 YFSETQ. Trimming pared 4 bases from V and 0 bases from J, leaving 9 bases between. The CDR3 loop spans 14 amino acids. This CDR3 is CASSKGRSTDTQYF. CDR3 nucleotides: TGCGCCAGCAGCAAGGGGCGAAGCACAGATACGCAGTATTTT.